The 15 T cell receptor beta chains below all came from one sample that was sequenced in a study of shared clonotypes between healthy human individuals. Libraries were prepared by immunoSEQ multiplex PCR; TCRdb keeps only in-frame clonotypes and omits some of them. The sample includes about 1.1 million clones, more than 75% of them seen just once. What was sequenced was memory CD4+ T cells from PBMCs. Subset: CD45RA-negative fraction. These receptors all come from a man between 18 and 29 years old in good health. Some clones in this sample may be carry-over from other donors' samples.

The chain carries TRBV29-1 and TRBJ2-1; D is uncertain. Germline V CDR1 and CDR2: SQVTM, ANQGSEA. CDR3 length equals 12 residues. The V end was cut by 3 bases, the J end by 7 bases, with 10 bases between. The CDR3 DNA follows: TGCAGCGTTGAGTGGCTGTGGAATGAGCAGTTCTTC. It encodes CSVEWLWNEQFF.

CDR3: CASSRDRENTEAFF. Written as DNA, the CDR3 is TGTGCCAGTAGTAGGGACAGGGAAAACACTGAAGCTTTCTTT. V usage is TRBV19 and J usage is TRBJ1-1, with TRBD1 identical over 9 bases. There are 14 residues in the CDR3. Losses at the gene ends were 4 bases for V and 2 bases for J; bases not matched to a gene: 2. Germline V gene sequence: CDR1 LNHDA, CDR2 SQIVND (reference sequence). Using reference TRBV19 and TRBJ1-1 for the parts outside the CDR3, the full variable domain is DGGITQSPKYLFRKEGQNVTLSCEQNLNHDAMYWYRQDPGQGLRLIYYSQIVNDFQKGDIAEGYSVSREKKESFPLTVTSAQKNPTAFYLCASSRDRENTEAFFGQGTRLTVV.

V is TRBV7-6 and J is TRBJ2-1; 10 positions agree with TRBD2. Germline V gene sequence: CDR1 SGHVS, CDR2 FNYEAQ. The CDR3 has 15 residues. The V and J ends lost 5 bases and 5 bases, in that order; junction bases with no gene match: 6. CDR3 in DNA: TGTGCCAGCAGCGTACTAGCGGGACTGCACAATGAGCAGTTCTTC. It yields the protein CASSVLAGLHNEQFF.

The table lists this clone with a count of one. The CDR3 reads CASTESGVSYEQYF. The CDR3 DNA sequence: TGTGCCAGCACTGAGTCGGGGGTCTCCTACGAGCAGTACTTC. This chain uses TRBV25-1 with TRBJ2-7; weak D call: TRBD2 (6 bases). This CDR3 contains 14 residues. The germline CDR1 and CDR2 sequences are MGHDK and SYGVNS. V was clipped by 7 bases and J by 0 bases, with 13 bases between them.

The chain carries TRBV5-4 and TRBJ1-4; D is ambiguous. The CDR3 length is 13 residues. Germline assignment: CDR1 SGHNT and CDR2 YYREEE (reference sequence). The V gene lost 0 bases and the J gene lost 6 bases, with 6 bases spanning the gap. CDR3 in amino acids: CASSLGSDEKLFF. CDR3 DNA: TGTGCCAGCAGCTTGGGGTCGGATGAAAAACTGTTTTTT.

The rearrangement joins TRBV5-1 to TRBJ2-3; 7 bases fit TRBD1. V trimming: 4 bases; J trimming: 9 bases; junction bases outside the gene matches: 5. The germline gives CDR1 SGHRS, CDR2 YFSETQ. The CDR3 length is 12 residues. DNA of the CDR3: TGCGCCAGCAGCGCGCAGGGGGAGACGCAGTATTTT. This gives the protein CASSAQGETQYF.

The sample holds one count of this clone. The chain recombines TRBV19 with TRBJ1-1; D is possibly TRBD1 (5 bases). This CDR3 is built from 16 residues. Germline V lookup: CDR1 LNHDA, CDR2 SQIVND (reference sequence). The V end was cut by 3 bases, the J end by 1 base, with 15 bases between. The CDR3 is CASSIKMGQGNTEAFF. The CDR3 nucleotides are TGTGCCAGTAGTATTAAGATGGGTCAGGGGAACACTGAAGCTTTCTTT.

The chain has TRBV28 and TRBJ1-2; D ambiguous. V was clipped by 1 base and J by 8 bases, with 17 bases between them. The V gene's germline CDR1 is MDHEN and CDR2 SYDVKM. The CDR3 is 15 residues long. CDR3 sequence reads: CASSLFPPSGGGYTF. CDR3 sequence (DNA): TGTGCCAGCAGTTTATTTCCCCCCTCTGGAGGGGGCTACACCTTC.

J is TRBJ2-3 and V is TRBV11-2; D uncertain. Germline CDR1 SGHAT, CDR2 FQNNGV. The V gene lost 3 bases and the J gene lost 5 bases, with 9 bases spanning the gap. The CDR3 is 13 amino acids. In DNA form, the CDR3 reads TGTGCCAGCAGCTTCGGAGTGGGAGATACGCAGTATTTT. This sequence encodes CASSFGVGDTQYF.

This clone was counted once. The chain is built from TRBV5-6 and TRBJ2-5, with D perhaps matching TRBD2 (6 bases). CDR3 length: 14 residues. V dropped 3 bases and J dropped 7 bases, with 16 bases sitting between them. Per germline, CDR1 SGHDT and CDR2 YYEEEE. CDR3: CASSSGTGRGTQYF. DNA of the CDR3: TGTGCCAGCAGCTCTGGGACTGGGCGGGGGACCCAGTACTTC.

This rearrangement joins TRBV5-1 to TRBJ2-5; D uncertain. CDR1 and CDR2 (germline): SGHRS, YFSETQ. Trimming left V 2 bases short and J 0 bases short, with 8 bases between. The length of the CDR3 is 14 residues. The CDR3 sequence is CASSLNPYQETQYF. The CDR3 bases are TGCGCCAGCAGCTTAAACCCGTACCAAGAGACCCAGTACTTC.

The CDR3 loop is CASSSSTGTGSTEQYF. CDR3 DNA sequence: TGTGCCAGCAGCTCGAGCACCGGGACAGGGTCCACCGAGCAGTACTTC. The V gene is TRBV7-9, the J gene TRBJ2-7, with 9 bases fitting TRBD1. Looked up from germline, CDR1 is SEHNR and CDR2 is FQNEAQ (reference sequence). The CDR3 has 16 residues. J gave up 6 bases and V 4 bases, and 13 bases lay outside the gene matches.

V and J are TRBV19 and TRBJ1-5; unclear D gene. The germline V gene has CDR1 LNHDA and CDR2 SQIVND (reference sequence). The CDR3 consists of 15 residues. V lost 6 bases and J 0 bases, leaving 12 bases between the germline ends. The CDR3 DNA sequence: TGTGCCAGTAGGCTTCCGGGAGATAGCAATCAGCCCCAGCATTTT. Translated: CASRLPGDSNQPQHF. The full variable domain, its missing parts supplied by reference TRBV19 and TRBJ1-5, is DGGITQSPKYLFRKEGQNVTLSCEQNLNHDAMYWYRQDPGQGLRLIYYSQIVNDFQKGDIAEGYSVSREKKESFPLTVTSAQKNPTAFYLCASRLPGDSNQPQHFGDGTRLSIL.

J is TRBJ1-1 and V is TRBV10-3, with no clear D. The V and J ends lost 10 bases and 0 bases respectively, with 15 bases between them. Germline loops: CDR1 ENHRY, CDR2 SYGVKD. CDR3 length equals 14 residues. CDR3 nucleotides: TGTGCCACCAAAAGGGAAGGGATGAACACTGAAGCTTTCTTT. The encoded protein is CATKREGMNTEAFF.

The genes are TRBV5-6 and TRBJ2-7; 7 nucleotides match TRBD2. The CDR3 extends over 14 amino acids. In germline, CDR1 is SGHDT, CDR2 YYEEEE. J lost 0 bases, V lost 7 bases, and 7 bases had no gene match. The CDR3 bases are TGTGCCAGCGGGAGGGCGGGATCCTCCTACGAGCAGTACTTC. Its protein product is CASGRAGSSYEQYF. Full variable domain (remainder filled in from reference TRBV5-6 and TRBJ2-7): DAGVTQSPTHLIKTRGQQVTLRCSPKSGHDTVSWYQQALGQGPQFIFQYYEEEERQRGNFPDRFSGHQFPNYSSELNVNALLLGDSALYLCASGRAGSSYEQYFGPGTRLTVT.